This T cell receptor beta chain was sequenced during a study of response to subunit inactivated influenza vaccine. Study-level points and caveats: New T cells are recruited in small numbers by each seasonal influenza vaccination, according to the authors' suggestion.

Unmatched junction bases numbered 13, after V lost 7 bases and J lost 3 bases. The germline gives CDR1 SGHRS, CDR2 YFSETQ. The CDR3 has 16 amino acids. About this clonotype: Its antigen remains unknown.

From the RT-PCR reads, TCRdb called clonotypes with MiXCR, one entry per CDR3 protein. Seen here are a few hundred thousand distinct CDR3 sequences, more than 7% observed once, and the top ten hold about an eighth. This specimen was PBMCs from blood, taken about 23 months after vaccination. The receptor was derived from a man in his fifties or sixties who received an inactivated influenza vaccine. V is TRBV5-1 and J is TRBJ1-1, with 9 bases identical to TRBD1. CDR3 nucleotide sequence: TGCGCCAGCCATAATGCGAGGGACAGGGCGGACACTGAAGCTTTCTTT. Protein sequence: CASHNARDRADTEAFF.